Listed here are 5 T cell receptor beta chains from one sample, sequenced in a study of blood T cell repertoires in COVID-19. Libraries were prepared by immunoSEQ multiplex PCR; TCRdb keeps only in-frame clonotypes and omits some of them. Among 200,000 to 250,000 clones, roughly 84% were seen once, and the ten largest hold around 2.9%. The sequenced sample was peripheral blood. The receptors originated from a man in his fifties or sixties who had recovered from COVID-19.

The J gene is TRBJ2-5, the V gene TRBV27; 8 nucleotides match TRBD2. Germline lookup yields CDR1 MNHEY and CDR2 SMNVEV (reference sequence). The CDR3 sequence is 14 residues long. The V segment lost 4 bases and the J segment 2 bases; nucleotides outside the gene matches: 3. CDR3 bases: TGTGCCAGCAGTTCCCGGGGGGGACAAGAGACCCAGTACTTC. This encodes CASSSRGGQETQYF.

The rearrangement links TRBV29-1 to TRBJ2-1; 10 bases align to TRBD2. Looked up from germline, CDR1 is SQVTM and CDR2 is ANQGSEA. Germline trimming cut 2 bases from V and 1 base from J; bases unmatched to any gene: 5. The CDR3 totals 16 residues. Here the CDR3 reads CSVESGRALSYNEQFF. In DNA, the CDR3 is TGCAGCGTTGAAAGCGGGAGGGCCTTGTCCTACAATGAGCAGTTCTTC.

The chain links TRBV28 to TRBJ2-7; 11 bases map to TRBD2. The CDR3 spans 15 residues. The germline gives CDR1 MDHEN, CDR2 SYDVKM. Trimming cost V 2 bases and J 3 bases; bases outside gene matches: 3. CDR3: CASSLRLAGHYEQYF. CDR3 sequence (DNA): TGTGCCAGCAGTTTACGACTAGCGGGGCACTACGAGCAGTACTTC.

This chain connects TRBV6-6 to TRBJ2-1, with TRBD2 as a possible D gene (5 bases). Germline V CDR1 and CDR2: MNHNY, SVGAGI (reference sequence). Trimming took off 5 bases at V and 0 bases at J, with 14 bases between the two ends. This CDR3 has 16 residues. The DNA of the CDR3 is TGTGCCAGCAGTAACGGAGCGGTGAACTCCTACAATGAGCAGTTCTTC. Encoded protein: CASSNGAVNSYNEQFF.

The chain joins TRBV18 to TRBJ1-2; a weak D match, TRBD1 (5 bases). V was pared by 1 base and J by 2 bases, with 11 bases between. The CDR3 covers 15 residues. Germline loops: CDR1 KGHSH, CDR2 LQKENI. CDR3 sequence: CASSPRQQINYGYTF. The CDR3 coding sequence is TGTGCCAGCTCACCACGACAGCAAATCAACTATGGCTACACCTTC.